This is a list of T cell receptor beta chains from one sample in a study of blood T cell repertoires in COVID-19. Measured with immunoSEQ multiplex PCR; TCRdb has only the in-frame clones, and not every one. There are about 260,000 clones in the sample; 88% occur only once, and about 4.1% lies in the top ten. The sequenced material came from peripheral blood. Receptor source: a man aged 55-75 years who had recovered from COVID-19. Both conserved end residues are part of each CDR3. Fields, in order: D gene, clone size, V gene, J gene, CDR3 protein, CDR3 DNA. The D gene is left open where the match is weak. Expanded clones get a size class; other rows say once, few or many, or leave the size out.

>TRBD2|NA|TRBV27|TRBJ2-7
CASSGLAGRYEQYF
TGTGCCAGCAGTGGACTAGCGGGCCGCTACGAGCAGTACTTC
>TRBD1|NA|TRBV27|TRBJ2-4
CASSPSGTGLNIQYF
TGTGCCAGCAGTCCGTCCGGGACAGGGCTAAACATTCAGTACTTC
>TRBD2|once|TRBV2|TRBJ2-5
CASSTGTSGGIQYF
TGTGCCAGCAGTACCGGGACTAGCGGGGGAATCCAGTACTTC
>TRBD1|NA|TRBV14|TRBJ1-1
CASSQDRTGRMNTEAFF
TGTGCCAGCAGCCAAGATAGGACAGGACGGATGAACACTGAAGCTTTCTTT
>NA|NA|TRBV11-3|TRBJ2-7
CASSLANSYEQYF
TGTGCCAGCAGCTTAGCTAACAGCTACGAGCAGTACTTC
>TRBD1|NA|TRBV5-6|TRBJ1-2
CASSSRNLQGRLDGYTF
TGTGCCAGCAGCTCCCGAAACCTACAGGGGCGTTTAGATGGCTACACCTTC
>NA|once|TRBV6-1|TRBJ1-1
CASSEAWTVLAEAFF
TGTGCCAGCAGTGAAGCCTGGACAGTACTTGCTGAAGCTTTCTTT
>TRBD2|NA|TRBV19|TRBJ2-7
CASSIGGGPYEQYF
TGTGCCAGTAGTATAGGCGGGGGACCCTACGAGCAGTACTTC
>TRBD1|NA|TRBV19|TRBJ2-7
CASSIGTGGYEQYF
TGTGCCAGTAGTATTGGTACAGGGGGCTACGAGCAGTACTTC
>TRBD1|NA|TRBV24-1|TRBJ1-2
CATGQGNGYTF
TGTGCCACCGGACAGGGAAATGGCTACACCTTC
>NA|NA|TRBV7-2|TRBJ1-3
CASSLSATVASNSGNTIYF
TGTGCCAGCAGCTTATCTGCGACAGTCGCCTCGAACTCTGGAAACACCATATATTTT
>NA|NA|TRBV5-4|TRBJ1-5
CASSFGGLEGNQPQHF
TGTGCCAGCAGCTTCGGGGGGCTGGAGGGCAATCAGCCCCAGCATTTT
>NA|NA|TRBV2|TRBJ2-7
CASTWGLEQYF
TGTGCCAGTACCTGGGGCCTAGAGCAGTACTTC
>NA|NA|TRBV18|TRBJ2-5
CASSPGGSVETQYF
TGTGCCAGCTCACCCGGAGGGTCCGTAGAGACCCAGTACTTC
>NA|NA|TRBV21-1|TRBJ1-2
CASSKRGGGASYGYTF
TGTGCCAGCAGCAAACGCGGCGGAGGTGCCTCTTATGGCTACACCTTC
>TRBD1|NA|TRBV29-1|TRBJ1-5
CSVLGGQGSNQPQHF
TGCAGTGTCCTGGGGGGACAGGGGAGCAATCAGCCCCAGCATTTT
>NA|NA|TRBV29-1|TRBJ1-2
CSVSRGGYTF
TGCAGCGTTTCTCGGGGGGGCTACACCTTC
>NA|NA|TRBV30|TRBJ1-2
CAWQLQGFRGYTF
TGTGCCTGGCAACTACAGGGTTTCAGAGGCTACACCTTC
>TRBD2|once|TRBV6-4|TRBJ2-2
CASRTTSVTGELFF
TGTGCCAGCAGAACTACTAGCGTGACCGGGGAGCTGTTTTTT
>NA|NA|TRBV11-3|TRBJ2-2
CASSFGSGELFF
TGTGCCAGCAGCTTCGGGTCCGGGGAGCTGTTTTTT
>NA|NA|TRBV7-3|TRBJ2-5
CASSLMGGQQETQYF
TGTGCCAGCAGCTTAATGGGTGGACAACAAGAGACCCAGTACTTC
>TRBD2|once|TRBV15|TRBJ2-7
CATSPRPGGGFTYEQYF
TGTGCCACCAGCCCCCGCCCCGGCGGGGGATTCACCTACGAGCAGTACTTC
>NA|few|TRBV6-2/TRBV6-3|TRBJ2-7
CASSYVTTYEQYF
TGTGCCAGCAGTTACGTGACTACCTACGAGCAGTACTTC
>NA|NA|TRBV11-2|TRBJ2-2
CASSPDPQGPGIGELFF
TGTGCCAGCAGCCCCGACCCCCAGGGGCCGGGGATCGGGGAGCTGTTTTTT
>TRBD2|NA|TRBV11-2|TRBJ2-1
CASGLAGNYNEQFF
TGTGCCAGCGGACTAGCGGGGAATTACAATGAGCAGTTCTTC
>TRBD2|few|TRBV30|TRBJ2-1
CARASGGALGEQFF
TGTGCCCGCGCTAGCGGGGGGGCTCTTGGGGAGCAGTTCTTC
>NA|NA|TRBV25-1|TRBJ2-7
CASRAPGIYEQYF
TGTGCCAGCAGGGCCCCGGGGATCTACGAGCAGTACTTC
>NA|NA|TRBV6-4|TRBJ1-2
CASGGAHGYTF
TGTGCCTCGGGGGGGGCTCATGGCTACACCTTC
>TRBD2|once|TRBV4-1|TRBJ2-7
CASSQDPLSGGAYEQYF
TGCGCCAGCAGCCAAGATCCTCTTAGCGGGGGGGCCTACGAGCAGTACTTC
>NA|NA|TRBV9|TRBJ2-1
CASSVALTNNEQFF
TGTGCCAGCAGCGTAGCACTAACAAACAATGAGCAGTTCTTC